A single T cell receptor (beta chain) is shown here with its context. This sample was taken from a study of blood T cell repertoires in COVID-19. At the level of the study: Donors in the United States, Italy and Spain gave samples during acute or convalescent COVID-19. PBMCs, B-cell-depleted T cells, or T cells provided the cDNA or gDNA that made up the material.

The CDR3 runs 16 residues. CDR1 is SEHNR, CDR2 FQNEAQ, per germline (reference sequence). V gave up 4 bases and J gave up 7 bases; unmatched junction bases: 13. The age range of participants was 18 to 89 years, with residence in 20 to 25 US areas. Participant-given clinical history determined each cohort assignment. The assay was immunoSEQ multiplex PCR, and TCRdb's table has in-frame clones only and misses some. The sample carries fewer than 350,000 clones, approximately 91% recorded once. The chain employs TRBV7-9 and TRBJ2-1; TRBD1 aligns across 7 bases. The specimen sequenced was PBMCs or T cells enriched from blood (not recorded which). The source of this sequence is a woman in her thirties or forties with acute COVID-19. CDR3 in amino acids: CASSSTDRVVRNEQFF. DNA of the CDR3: TGTGCCAGCAGCTCGACCGACAGGGTTGTTAGGAATGAGCAGTTCTTC.